The T cell receptor beta chain described here comes from a study of T cell responses to AZD1222 COVID-19 vaccine. General study points: Spike-specific TCR breadth rose after two AZD1222 doses, and depth rose as well.

Germline CDR1 is SGDLS and CDR2 is YYNGEE. Between the trimmed V and J ends, which lost 3 bases and 5 bases, there was a span of 11 bases. The CDR3 has 13 amino acids. Clones were read by immunoSEQ multiplex PCR, and TCRdb kept only the in-frame ones, dropping some. The sample shows 150,000 to 200,000 clones, roughly 88% of them seen only once. To note about this clone: What it recognizes is unknown.

The sample here was peripheral blood, taken on day 0 of AZD1222 vaccination. The chain combines TRBV9 with TRBJ1-1; tentative D call: TRBD1 (5 bases). The origin of this receptor is an adult in good health. The CDR3 is CASSGGGETEAFF. The CDR3 DNA is TGTGCCAGCAGCGGCGGGGGAGAGACTGAAGCTTTCTTT.